This T cell receptor (beta chain) was observed in a study of shared clonotypes between healthy human individuals. Study context: Ranging from 18 to 49 in age, donors were a couple of women and three men.

Positive CCR7 selection of CD45RO-negative cells yielded the naive CD8 cells, and terminally differentiated effector memory CD45RA+ cells were excluded. Trimming shortened V by 10 bases and J by 0 bases, and 12 bases separated the two germline ends. The germline V gene has CDR1 LNHDA and CDR2 SQIVND (reference sequence). CDR3 length equals 14 residues. Worth noting for this clone: Its antigen is as yet unknown.

Study conclusions and caveats: A handful of donors shared around 5.2% of their naive CD4 clonotypes.

Per the original methods: Sequence data from immunoSEQ were junction-only and lacked quality scores; consequently, filtering differed. Only in-frame clones appear in the TCRdb table, and some are missing; sequencing was by immunoSEQ multiplex PCR. The V and J calls and clone size are taken from that table; D and trimming were inferred from the DNA. The data show approximately 600,000 clones, approximately 95% seen once. The receptor was derived from a woman aged 25 to 39 in good health. The chain links TRBV19 to TRBJ2-2; D may be TRBD1 (5 bases). Sequencing used naive CD8+ T cells sorted from blood. The CDR3 is CATQTETNTGELFF. The CDR3 nucleotides read TGTGCCACTCAGACAGAAACGAACACCGGGGAGCTGTTTTTT.